One sample yielded the 29 T cell receptor beta chains listed below, sequenced in a study of identical twins' blood T cells. TCRdb reanalysed the 5' RACE reads using MiXCR and keeps one entry per CDR3 protein. The sample lists 300,000 to 450,000 distinct CDR3 sequences, around 30% occurring once. The sample comprised PBMCs. Receptors were obtained from a woman between 18 and 55 years old in good health.

This clonotype has a handful of counts. This chain joins TRBV25-1 and TRBJ2-3, with 7 bases lining up with TRBD1. J gave up 5 bases and V 5 bases, and 7 bases lay outside the gene matches. The CDR3 extends over 14 amino acids. Germline CDR1 is MGHDK and CDR2 is SYGVNS. In nucleotides, the CDR3 is TGTGCCAGCAGTACGACAGGGAGAGAAGATACGCAGTATTTT. It yields the protein CASSTTGREDTQYF.

Remarks on this clonotype: An end of the junction does not agree with germline; a read error may underlie this. The chain has TRBV7-2 and TRBJ1-1; D remains unclear. The CDR3 contains 15 residues. Germline assignment: CDR1 SGHTA and CDR2 FQGNSA. This chain's CDR3 is CASSLGWVMNTESFF. CDR3 nucleotides: TGTGCCAGCAGCTTGGGTTGGGTGATGAACACTGAATCTTTCTTT.

The J gene is TRBJ1-2, the V gene TRBV27, with no clear D. The CDR3 loop spans 16 amino acids. V lost 3 bases and J 4 bases, leaving 18 bases between the germline ends. The germline V gene has CDR1 MNHEY and CDR2 SMNVEV (reference sequence). CDR3 region: CASSLVAPLGSYGYTF. The CDR3 nucleotides read TGTGCCAGCAGTTTGGTAGCCCCCTTGGGCTCCTATGGCTACACCTTC.

V and J are TRBV13 and TRBJ1-1; D not certain. Germline V gene lookup returns CDR1 PRHDT and CDR2 FYEKMQ (reference sequence). Trimming cost V 5 bases and J 6 bases, with 13 bases left between them. This CDR3 is 13 amino acids long. CDR3 in amino acids: CASSPQELSEAFF. The CDR3 DNA sequence: TGTGCCAGCAGCCCTCAGGAACTTTCTGAAGCTTTCTTT.

In regard to this clonotype: At one of its ends the junction is not consistent with the germline gene, which may arise from a read error. The rearrangement joins TRBV19 to TRBJ1-5; 7 bases align to TRBD1. This CDR3 is 13 amino acids long. In germline, CDR1 is LNHDA, CDR2 SQIVND (reference sequence). The CDR3: CASSDRVRQPLHF. The CDR3 DNA sequence: TGTGCCAGTAGTGACAGGGTTAGACAGCCCCTGCATTTT.

This clonotype was observed a few times. The chain links TRBV20-1 to TRBJ1-2, with TRBD1 matching 9 bases. The length of the CDR3 is 12 residues. Germline lookup yields CDR1 DFQATT and CDR2 SNEGSKA (reference sequence). V lost 5 bases to trimming and J lost 7 bases; unmatched junction nucleotides: 5. CDR3 DNA: TGCAGTGCTCCGGGACAGGGAGTTGGCTACACCTTC. Translation gives CSAPGQGVGYTF.

This clonotype has a handful of counts. V gene TRBV6-5 combines with J gene TRBJ2-7; D perhaps matches TRBD2 (5 bases). Deletions cut 0 bases from V and 3 bases from J, with 12 bases between. The CDR3 consists of 15 residues. CDR1 is MNHEY, CDR2 SVGAGI, per germline. The CDR3: CASSYSTGLCYEQYF. The CDR3 bases are TGTGCCAGCAGTTACTCGACGGGGTTGTGCTACGAGCAGTACTTC.

This clonotype was detected a few times. This chain uses TRBV19 with TRBJ2-7; D call uncertain. Germline V gene data show CDR1 as LNHDA and CDR2 as SQIVND (reference sequence). This CDR3 spans 12 amino acids. Trimming took off 0 bases at V and 3 bases at J, with 3 bases between the two ends. The CDR3 DNA is TGTGCCAGTAGTATAGACGGCTACGAGCAGTACTTC. This sequence encodes CASSIDGYEQYF.

This clonotype was observed a few times. The junction departs from germline at one end; a sequencing error may be responsible. J is TRBJ1-3 and V is TRBV20-1; D may be TRBD1 (6 bases). Germline V gene data show CDR1 as DFQATT and CDR2 as SNEGSKA (reference sequence). This CDR3 contains 14 residues. CDR3 DNA sequence: TGCAGTGCTGCCCGGTCACAGGGTGGAGACACCATATATTTT. This translates into CSAARSQGGDTIYF.

V and J are TRBV11-1 and TRBJ1-1, with TRBD1 matching 10 bases. The V gene end was trimmed by 6 bases and the J gene end by 5 bases; junction bases not matched to a gene: 9. CDR1 and CDR2 (germline): SGHAT, FQDESV (reference sequence). This CDR3 contains 15 residues. The CDR3 protein is CASRRDRGEGTEAFF. CDR3 bases: TGTGCCAGCAGGAGGGACAGGGGCGAGGGAACTGAAGCTTTCTTT.

The V call is TRBV3-1, the J call TRBJ2-1, with a possible D match to TRBD1 (6 bases). From germline, CDR1 is LGHDT and CDR2 YNNKEL (reference sequence). The CDR3 spans 15 residues. V was cut by 1 base and J by 2 bases, with 9 bases left in between. Here the CDR3 reads CASSQVQGAYNEQFF. CDR3 DNA sequence: TGTGCCAGCAGCCAAGTACAGGGTGCCTACAATGAGCAGTTCTTC.

This clonotype has only a few counts. The J gene is TRBJ1-2, the V gene TRBV10-3, with 9 positions matching TRBD1. Germline V CDR1 and CDR2: ENHRY, SYGVKD. The CDR3 runs 15 residues. Trimming cost V 1 base and J 6 bases; bases outside gene matches: 6. CDR3: CAISEWTGAPDGYTF. Written as DNA, the CDR3 is TGTGCCATCAGTGAGTGGACAGGGGCCCCGGATGGCTACACCTTC.

This chain joins TRBV20-1 and TRBJ1-1, with no clear D. Trimming shortened V by 0 bases and J by 0 bases, and 11 bases separated the two germline ends. Per germline, CDR1 DFQATT and CDR2 SNEGSKA (reference sequence). The CDR3 extends over 15 amino acids. The CDR3 DNA reads TGCAGTGCTAGAGAGCCGGGAGCCATGAACACTGAAGCTTTCTTT. Its translation: CSAREPGAMNTEAFF.

Only a few counts were recorded for this clonotype. The rearrangement uses TRBV11-2 and TRBJ2-7; D is perhaps TRBD2 (5 bases). Deletions cut 3 bases from V and 3 bases from J, with 9 bases between. There are 13 residues in the CDR3. The germline CDR1 and CDR2 sequences are SGHAT and FQNNGV. The CDR3 DNA reads as TGTGCCAGCAGCTTGAGGGCAGGCTACGAGCAGTACTTC. The encoded protein is CASSLRAGYEQYF.

A few counts support this clonotype. The chain joins TRBV4-3 to TRBJ2-7, with 7 bases aligning to TRBD1. The CDR3 has 14 amino acids. Germline-derived CDR1 and CDR2 are LGHNA and YSLEER. V shed 4 bases and J 4 bases; nucleotides not matched to a gene: 7. The CDR3 DNA sequence: TGCGCCAGCAGCCCCCGACAGGGTATTTACGAGCAGTACTTC. Translating gives CASSPRQGIYEQYF.

This clonotype was detected a few times. The J gene is TRBJ1-2, the V gene TRBV7-9; no clear D gene. Germline V CDR1 and CDR2: SEHNR, FQNEAQ (reference sequence). This CDR3 is built from 16 residues. Trimming pared 5 bases from V and 4 bases from J, leaving 20 bases between. The CDR3 reads CASSAGGRKVSYGYTF. CDR3 nucleotides: TGTGCCAGCAGCGCTGGTGGTCGTAAAGTGAGCTATGGCTACACCTTC. The complete variable domain, with remaining parts taken from reference TRBV7-9 and TRBJ1-2, reads DTGVSQNPRHKITKRGQNVTFRCDPISEHNRLYWYRQTLGQGPEFLTYFQNEAQLEKSRLLSDRFSAERPKGSFSTLEIQRTEQGDSAMYLCASSAGGRKVSYGYTFGSGTRLTVV.

A word on this clonotype: A single base separates this from a much larger clone, so it may be a read error. J is TRBJ1-2 and V is TRBV19; D unclear. The CDR3 contains 16 residues. The germline V gene has CDR1 LNHDA and CDR2 SQIVND (reference sequence). The V end was cut by 4 bases, the J end by 4 bases, with 19 bases between. Here the CDR3 reads CASSTPQAVGSYGYTF. The CDR3 region has the DNA TGTGCCAGTAGTACACCTCAGGCAGTGGGCTCCTATGGCTACACCTTC.

The chain employs TRBV12-3 or TRBV12-4 and TRBJ1-2, with a possible D match to TRBD1 (5 bases). The CDR3 covers 13 residues. V lost 3 bases to trimming and J lost 2 bases, with 7 bases between them. CDR3 sequence (DNA): TGTGCCAGCAGTTTTCAGGGAAACTATGGCTACACCTTC. Translation gives CASSFQGNYGYTF.

Notes on this clonotype: A read error may be the cause here, since a much bigger clone is one base away. The chain combines TRBV20-1 with TRBJ2-3; D could derive from TRBD1 or TRBD2 (6 bases each). The CDR3 totals 13 residues. Germline V gene data show CDR1 as DFQATT and CDR2 as SNEGSKA (reference sequence). The CDR3 DNA reads TGCAGTGCTAACGGGGGCGGCACAGATGCGCAGTATTTT. Translated, it gives CSANGGGTDAQYF.

This clonotype was seen only once. This sequence joins TRBV18 and TRBJ2-7; D is ambiguous. The CDR3 contains 14 residues. V lost 3 bases, J lost 0 bases, and 9 bases lay in between. Germline lookup yields CDR1 KGHSH and CDR2 LQKENI. The CDR3 loop reads CASSPFRDSYEQYF. The CDR3 coding sequence is TGTGCCAGCTCACCCTTCCGCGACTCCTACGAGCAGTACTTC.

The chain carries TRBV25-1 and TRBJ2-2; 11 bases match TRBD2. The CDR3 extends over 18 amino acids. V shed 5 bases and J 7 bases; nucleotides not matched to a gene: 15. Germline assignment: CDR1 MGHDK and CDR2 SYGVNS. The CDR3 loop reads CASSSNPVLAGVSGELFF. The CDR3 coding sequence is TGTGCCAGCAGTTCAAACCCCGTACTAGCGGGAGTCAGCGGGGAGCTGTTTTTT.

The chain couples TRBV5-1 to TRBJ2-1; D call uncertain. V gave up 5 bases and J gave up 0 bases, with 12 bases separating them. The CDR3 has 15 residues. In germline, CDR1 is SGHRS, CDR2 YFSETQ. Written as DNA, the CDR3 is TGCGCCAGCAGTACAAGCGAGGCCTCCTACAATGAGCAGTTCTTC. Translation gives CASSTSEASYNEQFF.

This clonotype was counted only a few times. This sequence joins TRBV20-1 and TRBJ2-3, with 10 bases identical to TRBD2. The CDR3 consists of 16 residues. Germline CDR1 is DFQATT and CDR2 is SNEGSKA (reference sequence). J lost 2 bases, V lost 3 bases, and 8 bases had no gene match. CDR3 nucleotide sequence: TGCAGTGCTAGTGGACTAGCGGACCTGAACACAGATACGCAGTATTTT. This translates into CSASGLADLNTDTQYF.

This chain connects TRBV20-1 to TRBJ1-1; D remains unclear. Trimming took off 3 bases at V and 0 bases at J, with 20 bases between the two ends. Germline lookup yields CDR1 DFQATT and CDR2 SNEGSKA (reference sequence). This CDR3 has 17 amino acids. The CDR3 reads CSASAQPRPFMNTEAFF. The CDR3 bases are TGCAGTGCTAGCGCCCAGCCAAGGCCCTTTATGAACACTGAAGCTTTCTTT.

As concerns this clonotype: This may stem from a read error, because a much larger clone lies one nucleotide away. This chain connects TRBV29-1 to TRBJ1-1, with a tentative D call TRBD1 (5 bases). Germline V gives CDR1 SQVTM, CDR2 ANQGSEA. Deletions cut 8 bases from V and 5 bases from J, with 15 bases between. The CDR3 extends over 12 amino acids. CDR3 coding DNA: TGCAGCTTTGGGGGGGTTCGGACTGAAGCTTTCTTT. Translation: CSFGGVRTEAFF. Filled out from reference TRBV29-1 and TRBJ1-1, the complete variable domain reads SAVISQKPSRDICQRGTSLTIQCQVDSQVTMMFWYRQQPGQSLTLIATANQGSEATYESGFVIDKFPISRPNLTFSTLTVSNMSPEDSSIYLCSFGGVRTEAFFGQGTRLTVV.

The chain couples TRBV20-1 to TRBJ2-7; D not certain. The CDR3 runs to 13 residues. Germline V gene lookup returns CDR1 DFQATT and CDR2 SNEGSKA (reference sequence). The V gene lost 2 bases and the J gene lost 3 bases, with 11 bases spanning the gap. CDR3 amino acids: CSARQAPLYEQYF. DNA of the CDR3: TGCAGTGCTAGACAAGCGCCGCTCTACGAGCAGTACTTC.

This clonotype was observed a handful of times. V gene TRBV20-1 combines with J gene TRBJ2-3; 11 positions agree with TRBD2. The CDR3 has 14 residues. CDR1 is DFQATT and CDR2 is SNEGSKA in the germline V gene (reference sequence). Trimming at V came to 3 bases and at J to 4 bases, leaving 3 bases not matched to a gene. Here the CDR3 DNA reads TGCAGTGCTAGGACTAGCGGGGTTTCAGATACGCAGTATTTT. Amino acid sequence: CSARTSGVSDTQYF.

The chain has TRBV29-1 and TRBJ1-1; TRBD1 is a possible D gene (5 bases). The germline V and J ends were trimmed by 0 bases and 4 bases, with 12 bases remaining between them. Per the germline V gene, CDR1 is SQVTM and CDR2 is ANQGSEA. The CDR3 totals 14 residues. The CDR3 DNA follows: TGCAGCGTTGAAGATCGGGGGAGGGGCACTGAAGCTTTCTTT. Its translation: CSVEDRGRGTEAFF.

The chain links TRBV5-1 to TRBJ2-1; D not resolved. Trimming pared 3 bases from V and 7 bases from J, leaving 11 bases between. The CDR3 is 13 amino acids. Germline CDR1 and CDR2: SGHRS and YFSETQ. CDR3 amino acids: CASSSLTGNEQFF. The DNA for the CDR3 is TGCGCCAGCAGCTCCTTGACTGGAAATGAGCAGTTCTTC. The whole variable domain, remainder taken from reference TRBV5-1 and TRBJ2-1, is KAGVTQTPRYLIKTRGQQVTLSCSPISGHRSVSWYQQTPGQGLQFLFEYFSETQRNKGNFPGRFSGRQFSNSRSEMNVSTLELGDSALYLCASSSLTGNEQFFGPGTRLTVL.